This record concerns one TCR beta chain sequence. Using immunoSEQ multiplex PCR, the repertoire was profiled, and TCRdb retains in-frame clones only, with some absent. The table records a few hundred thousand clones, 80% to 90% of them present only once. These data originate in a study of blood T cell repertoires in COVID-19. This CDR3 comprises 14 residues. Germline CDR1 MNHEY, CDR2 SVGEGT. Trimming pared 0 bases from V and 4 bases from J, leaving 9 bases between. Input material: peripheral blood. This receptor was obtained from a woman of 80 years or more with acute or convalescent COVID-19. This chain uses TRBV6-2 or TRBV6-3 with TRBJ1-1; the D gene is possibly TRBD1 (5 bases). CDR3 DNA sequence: TGTGCCAGCAGTTACTCGTACGGGGGCACTGAAGCTTTCTTT. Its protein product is CASSYSYGGTEAFF.